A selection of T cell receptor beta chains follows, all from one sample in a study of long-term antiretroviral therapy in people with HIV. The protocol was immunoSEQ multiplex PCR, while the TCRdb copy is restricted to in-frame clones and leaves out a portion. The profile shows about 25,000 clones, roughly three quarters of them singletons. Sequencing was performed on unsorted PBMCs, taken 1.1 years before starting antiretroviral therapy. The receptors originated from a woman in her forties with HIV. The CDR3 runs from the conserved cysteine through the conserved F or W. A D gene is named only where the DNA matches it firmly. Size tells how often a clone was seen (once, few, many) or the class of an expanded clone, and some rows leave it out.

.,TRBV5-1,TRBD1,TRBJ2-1,TGCGCCAGCAGCTCGGAATTACAGGGGGCGAAGGACAATGAGCAGTTCTTC,CASSSELQGAKDNEQFF
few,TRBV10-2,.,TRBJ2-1,TGCGCCAGCAGTAGGGAGGTGAACTACAATGAGCAGTTCTTC,CASSREVNYNEQFF
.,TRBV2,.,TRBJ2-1,TGTGCCAGCAGTGGGAGGAGCTACGACAATGAGCAGTTCTTC,CASSGRSYDNEQFF
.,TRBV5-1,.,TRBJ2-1,TGCGCCAGCAGCTTGGGTAATGAGCAGTTCTTC,CASSLGNEQFF
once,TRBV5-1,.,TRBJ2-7,TGCGCCAGCAGCCTTCCATCTAGCTCCTACGAGCAGTACTTC,CASSLPSSSYEQYF
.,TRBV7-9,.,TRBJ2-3,TGTGCCAGCAGCCTCCCGAGGGGGGACAGCGACACAGATACGCAGTATTTT,CASSLPRGDSDTDTQYF
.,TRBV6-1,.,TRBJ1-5,TGTGCCAGCAGTGAGGGAGGGGGGTCCCATCAGCCCCAGCATTTT,CASSEGGGSHQPQHF
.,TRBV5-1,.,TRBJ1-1,TGCGCCAGCAGCTTCCTTGGGGCGAACACTGAAGCTTTCTTT,CASSFLGANTEAFF
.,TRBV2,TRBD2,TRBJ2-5,TGTGCCAGCTCGGGAGGGGATCAAGAGACCCAGTACTTC,CASSGGDQETQYF
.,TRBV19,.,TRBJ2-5,TGTGCCAGTGGGTTCTCTACCAAAGAGACCCAGTACTTC,CASGFSTKETQYF
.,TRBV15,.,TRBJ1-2,TGTGCCACCAGCAGAGATAATGGGTATGGCTACACCTTC,CATSRDNGYGYTF
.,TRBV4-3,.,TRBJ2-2,TGCGCCAGCAGCCAAGACCACCCCACCGGGGAGCTGTTTTTT,CASSQDHPTGELFF
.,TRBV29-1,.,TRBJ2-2,TGCAGCGTTTTGTCGCGAAACACCGGGGAGCTGTTTTTT,CSVLSRNTGELFF
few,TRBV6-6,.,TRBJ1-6,TGTGCCAGCAGGACCACGTCGGGTCACGTTAATTCACCCCTCCACTTT,CASRTTSGHVNSPLHF
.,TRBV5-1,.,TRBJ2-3,TGCGCCAGCAGCTTGGGTGGGACACACGGCACAGATACGCAGTATTTT,CASSLGGTHGTDTQYF
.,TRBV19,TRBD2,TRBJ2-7,TGTGCCAGTAGTATTGGTACTAGCGGGATGAACGAGCAGTACTTC,CASSIGTSGMNEQYF
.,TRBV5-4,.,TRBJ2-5,TGTGCCAGCACCCGCAGTGGGGGAAGTTCGCGAGAGACCCAGTACTTC,CASTRSGGSSRETQYF
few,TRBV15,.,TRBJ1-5,TGTGCCACCAGCAAAGGGGGAACCAATCAGCCCCAGCATTTT,CATSKGGTNQPQHF
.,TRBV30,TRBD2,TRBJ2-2,TGTGCCTGGAGTAGGGGTAGCGGGAGTACTTTAACCGGGGAGCTGTTTTTT,CAWSRGSGSTLTGELFF
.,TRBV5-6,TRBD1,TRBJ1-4,TGTGCCAGCAGCGGGCGGGACAGGGGTACTGTTGCCGATCGAGGAAAACTGTTTTTT,CASSGRDRGTVADRGKLFF
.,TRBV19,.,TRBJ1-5,TGTGCCAGTAGTATTTATACGGGCTCGTCCCAGCATTTT,CASSIYTGSSQHF
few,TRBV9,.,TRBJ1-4,TGTGCCAGCAGCGTTCCCGGGTCGAATGAAAAACTGTTTTTT,CASSVPGSNEKLFF
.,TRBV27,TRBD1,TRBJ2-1,TGTGCCAGCAGTTCTCGGGGACAGAAAGTCAATGAGCAGTTCTTC,CASSSRGQKVNEQFF
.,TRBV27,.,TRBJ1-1,TGTGCCAGCAGTTTTTTGGGAGAGGGGGAAGCTTTCTTT,CASSFLGEGEAFF
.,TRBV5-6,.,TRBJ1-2,TGTGCCAGCAGCCCGAAGGGACGGAAGGCCGACTATGGCTACACCTTC,CASSPKGRKADYGYTF
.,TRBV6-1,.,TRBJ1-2,TGTGCCAGCAGGCCCCCGTTGGGCGGGATCTATGGCTACACCTTC,CASRPPLGGIYGYTF
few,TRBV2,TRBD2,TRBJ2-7,TGTGCCAGCAGACTAGCGGGAGACTCCTACGAGCAGTACTTC,CASRLAGDSYEQYF
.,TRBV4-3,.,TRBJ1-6,TGCGCCAGCAGCCAAGACTACCCCAATTCACCCCTCCACTTT,CASSQDYPNSPLHF
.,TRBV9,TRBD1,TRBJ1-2,TGTGCCAGCAGCGCCATCCAGGGGGGGACTAGGGTCTATGGCTACACCTTC,CASSAIQGGTRVYGYTF
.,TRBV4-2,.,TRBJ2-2,TGTGCCAGCACCCATGGTCGGGGCACCGGGGAGCTGTTTTTT,CASTHGRGTGELFF
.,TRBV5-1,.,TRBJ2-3,TGCGCCAGCAGCTTGAACACAGATACGCAGTATTTT,CASSLNTDTQYF
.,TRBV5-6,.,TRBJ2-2,TGTGCCAGCAGCCCCCAGCTCGGCGGGGAGCTGTTTTTT,CASSPQLGGELFF
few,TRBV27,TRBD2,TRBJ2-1,TGTGCCAGCAGTCCAACCGGGACTAGCGGGACTAATGAGCAGTTCTTC,CASSPTGTSGTNEQFF
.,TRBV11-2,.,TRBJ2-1,TGTGCCAGCAGCTTAATAGACAGCTCCTACAATGAGCAGTTCTTC,CASSLIDSSYNEQFF